This is a list of T cell receptor beta chains from one sample in a study of blood T cell repertoires in COVID-19. Using immunoSEQ multiplex PCR, the repertoire was profiled, and TCRdb retains in-frame clones only, with some absent. The data contain about 140,000 clones, about 85% of them singletons. Specimen: peripheral blood. These receptors were taken from a human donor with acute or convalescent COVID-19. The donor label of this sample is uncertain. CDR3s leave out the opening cysteine and the closing phenylalanine or tryptophan.

CDR3	V	J
ASSLAHSTSYNSPLH	TRBV7-9	TRBJ1-6
ASSVTAGTGSASPLH	TRBV9	TRBJ1-6
ASSEGQINTEAF	TRBV9	TRBJ1-1
ASSLARREALADEQF	TRBV11-3	TRBJ2-1
ASSSDSTRTDTQY	TRBV6-2/TRBV6-3	TRBJ2-3
AWSVRGMGRSVSPLH	TRBV30	TRBJ1-6
ASSQEPQGKGQPQH	TRBV4-3	TRBJ1-5
ASRGGSSYNEQF	TRBV27	TRBJ2-1
ASSRRTSGNTGELF	TRBV23-1	TRBJ2-2
ASSQSIFMLTYGYT	TRBV4-1	TRBJ1-2
ASSIVTSGSLNEQF	TRBV19	TRBJ2-1
ASSETGQGSMGYT	TRBV6-1	TRBJ1-2
ATLDRGYGYT	TRBV28	TRBJ1-2
ASSLATGDYSYEQY	TRBV7-6	TRBJ2-7
ATKPPGQGLGELF	TRBV7-6	TRBJ2-2
ASSYGSPLSGNTIY	TRBV6-5	TRBJ1-3